The source of this TCR beta chain is a study of cytomegalovirus exposure and HLA in healthy donors. Study in general: Among about 179 million T cells, an earlier analysis found 90 million to 130 million unique TCR beta sequences. Study conclusions and caveats: Later analysis revealed greater clonal expansion in HLA-associated TCR beta chains than in equally common others. It was only CMV serostatus that was available as immune exposure information.

Trimming cost V 3 bases and J 6 bases; bases outside gene matches: 3. This CDR3 region has 16 residues. Germline lookup yields CDR1 SGHRS and CDR2 YFSETQ. Primers for the PCR totalled 60 Vbeta and 13 Jbeta. Libraries were prepared by immunoSEQ multiplex PCR; TCRdb keeps only in-frame clonotypes and omits some of them. The table lists approximately 160,000 clones, roughly four fifths of them singletons, with approximately 1.5% in the top ten. With respect to this clone: The target antigen is unknown.

The chain combines TRBV5-1 with TRBJ2-1; TRBD2 aligns across 16 bases. The sample taken for sequencing was PBMCs. This sequence originates from a man aged 40-55 years in good health and CMV-seronegative. The CDR3 region is CASSSGTSGRGNEQFF. CDR3 sequence (DNA): TGCGCCAGCAGCTCGGGGACTAGCGGGAGGGGCAATGAGCAGTTCTTC.